Listed below are T cell receptor beta chains from one sample, sequenced in a study of blood T cell repertoires in COVID-19. Assay: immunoSEQ multiplex PCR; the TCRdb copy retains only in-frame clones and omits some. Here the sample spans 100,000 to 120,000 clones, 60% to 80% being singletons. Sequencing input: peripheral blood. Every receptor here comes from a woman of 80 years or more with active or convalescent COVID-19. The CDR3 runs from the conserved cysteine through the conserved F or W. D genes are given only for firm matches. Clone size appears in some rows only: once, few, many, or a class for an expanded clone.

abundance	d_gene	j_gene	v_gene	CDR3nt	CDR3aa
once	.	TRBJ1-3	TRBV4-1	TGCGCCAGCAGCCAAGCCGGGACAACCGGAAACACCATATATTTT	CASSQAGTTGNTIYF
.	.	TRBJ2-3	TRBV5-5	TGTGCCAGCAACTTGGACCGGGGCACAGATACGCAGTATTTT	CASNLDRGTDTQYF
.	.	TRBJ1-1	TRBV19	TGTGCCAGTAGTATAGGGAGAGACACTGAAGCTTTCTTT	CASSIGRDTEAFF
few	TRBD1	TRBJ2-7	TRBV11-2	TGTGCCAGCAGGGGACAGGCCAAACATCAGTACTTC	CASRGQAKHQYF
.	TRBD2	TRBJ2-5	TRBV2	TGTGCCGTGACTAGCGGGAGAGAAGAGACCCAGTACTTC	CAVTSGREETQYF
.	TRBD1	TRBJ2-6	TRBV5-5	TGTGCCAGCAGCTCGACAGGGATGTCTGGGGCCAACGTCCTGACTTTC	CASSSTGMSGANVLTF
few	.	TRBJ2-1	TRBV19	TGTGCCAGTAGTATGGGGTGGGAGGCCTACAATGAGCAGTTCTTC	CASSMGWEAYNEQFF
few	TRBD2	TRBJ2-3	TRBV19	TGTGCCAGTAGTATCTCTAGCGGTGGATGGACAGATACGCAGTATTTT	CASSISSGGWTDTQYF
.	TRBD1	TRBJ1-1	TRBV25-1	TGTGCCAGCAGTGCCCTTGGGACAGGGCCTAATGAAGCTTTCTTT	CASSALGTGPNEAFF
once	.	TRBJ2-7	TRBV3-1/TRBV3-2	TGTGCCAGCAGCCAAGATCTCGGAGCAGAACGGCATAACTACGAGCAGTACTTC	CASSQDLGAERHNYEQYF
few	TRBD1	TRBJ1-2	TRBV3-1/TRBV3-2	TGTGCCAGCAGCCAGCGGGGACAGGGGCTCCTCGGGGGCTACACCTTC	CASSQRGQGLLGGYTF
few	TRBD1	TRBJ1-2	TRBV15	TGTGCCACCACCCCGGACAGGGGGCGCGGCTATGGCTACACCTTC	CATTPDRGRGYGYTF
.	.	TRBJ1-1	TRBV5-1	TGCGCCAGCAGCGAACAGGGCTTCGGTGAAGCTTTCTTT	CASSEQGFGEAFF
.	TRBD2	TRBJ2-1	TRBV5-4	TGTGCCAGCAGCTTACGAGCGGGAGCCCTCAATGAGCAGTTCTTC	CASSLRAGALNEQFF
.	TRBD2	TRBJ2-1	TRBV19	TGTGCCAGTAGTAGACTAGCGCTGGTCTACAATGAGCAGTTCTTC	CASSRLALVYNEQFF
.	.	TRBJ2-7	TRBV18	TGTGCCAGCTCACCAAATACGGTGGGGCTTGTCGACGAGCAGTACTTC	CASSPNTVGLVDEQYF
few	TRBD1	TRBJ1-1	TRBV2	TGTGCCAGTAAGGACAGGGCCAACACTGAAGCTTTCTTT	CASKDRANTEAFF
.	.	TRBJ1-4	TRBV5-1	TGCGCCAGCCACACCGGCGGGGGGGAAAAACTGTTTTTT	CASHTGGGEKLFF
.	TRBD1	TRBJ1-3	TRBV4-3	TGCGCCAGCAGCCAAAGGGGTCTCAGGACAGGTACAAACACCATATATTTT	CASSQRGLRTGTNTIYF
.	TRBD2	TRBJ2-1	TRBV6-5	TGTGCCACCAGCCCCCTAGCGGGGTCCTACAATGAGCAGTTCTTC	CATSPLAGSYNEQFF
.	.	TRBJ1-1	TRBV5-1	TGCGCCAGCAGCTTGCTCGGGGGGCAGTACACCACTGAAGCTTTCTTT	CASSLLGGQYTTEAFF
.	TRBD1	TRBJ1-1	TRBV14	TGTGCCAGCAGCCAAAGGACAGGTCGTACTCCAGGCCCGGGCACTGAAGCTTTCTTT	CASSQRTGRTPGPGTEAFF
.	.	TRBJ2-4	TRBV7-9	TGTGCCAGCAGCTCTCTAGCCAAAAACATTCAGTACTTC	CASSSLAKNIQYF
.	.	TRBJ2-7	TRBV6-5	TGTGCCAGCAGTTACGGGCACAGAAACTACGAGCAGTACTTC	CASSYGHRNYEQYF
.	TRBD2	TRBJ2-7	TRBV5-1	TGCGCCAGCAGCTTGCTAGCGGGAGACAACTACGAGCAGTACTTC	CASSLLAGDNYEQYF
.	TRBD1	TRBJ1-1	TRBV29-1	TGCAGCGTTGAAGGAGACAGGGGGCGTCGGTGGGGTGAAGCTTTCTTT	CSVEGDRGRRWGEAFF
.	TRBD1	TRBJ1-2	TRBV5-8	TGTGCCAGCAGTTTAACCGGGACAGGGGTTGGCTACACCTTC	CASSLTGTGVGYTF
.	.	TRBJ2-7	TRBV7-9	TGTGCCAGCAGCTCAAAAACGGGGGGCCCTCACTACGAGCAGTACTTC	CASSSKTGGPHYEQYF
.	.	TRBJ2-7	TRBV6-5	TGTGCCAGCAGAGGGGGACCCTCCTACGAGCAGTACTTC	CASRGGPSYEQYF
once	.	TRBJ2-7	TRBV19	TGTGCCAGTAGTATTCGCGGGAACAGCTACGAGCAGTACTTC	CASSIRGNSYEQYF
.	.	TRBJ1-2	TRBV10-3	TGTGCCATCAGTGAGTCGACAGGTTCTAACTATGGCTACACCTTC	CAISESTGSNYGYTF
.	TRBD1	TRBJ1-1	TRBV6-1	TGTGCCAGCAGTGAACGAGACAGGGACACTGAAGCTTTCTTT	CASSERDRDTEAFF